The rows below give T cell receptor beta chains drawn from one sample of a study of cytotoxic CD8 clonotypes in ibrutinib-treated CLL. The table came from immunoSEQ multiplex PCR; TCRdb's copy has only in-frame clones and leaves some out. The data hold 30,000 to 40,000 clones, with around 70% observed a single time. Sequences were derived from PBMCs, sampled at disease progression, from a patient treated with ibrutinib. These receptors all stem from a human donor with chronic lymphocytic leukemia. CDR3s include the opening cysteine and the closing phenylalanine or tryptophan. The D gene is left open where the match is weak. Some rows mark clone size as missing; the rest say once, few, many or name a class of expanded clone.

>TRBJ1-1|.|TRBD1|TRBV25-1
CASTGTGFTEAFF
TGTGCCAGCACCGGGACAGGGTTCACTGAAGCTTTCTTT
>TRBJ2-1|.|TRBD1|TRBV2
CASRIETGLGNEQFF
TGTGCCAGCAGGATTGAGACAGGGCTCGGGAATGAGCAGTTCTTC
>TRBJ1-2|.|.|TRBV6-6
CASRGQDYGYTF
TGTGCCAGCAGAGGGCAGGACTATGGCTACACCTTC
>TRBJ1-1|.|.|TRBV11-1
CASSPYQGATHTEAFF
TGTGCCAGCAGCCCCTATCAGGGAGCAACCCACACTGAAGCTTTCTTT
>TRBJ2-1|once|.|TRBV7-7
CASSRGSGTEQFF
TGTGCTAGCAGCCGAGGATCGGGGACCGAGCAGTTCTTC
>TRBJ2-7|.|.|TRBV5-6
CASSLALADEQYF
TGTGCCAGCAGCTTGGCGTTGGCGGACGAGCAGTACTTC
>TRBJ2-1|.|.|TRBV5-1
CASSLDLSSYNEQFF
TGCGCCAGCAGCTTGGACTTGAGCTCCTACAATGAGCAGTTCTTC
>TRBJ2-7|.|.|TRBV30
CAWTPQRYEQYF
TGTGCCTGGACCCCACAGCGGTACGAGCAGTACTTC
>TRBJ2-4|once|.|TRBV28
CASSPPKNIQYF
TGTGCCAGCAGCCCACCCAAAAACATTCAGTACTTC
>TRBJ2-5|.|TRBD2|TRBV27
CASSRLFKLGGETQYF
TGTGCCAGCAGTAGATTATTCAAACTGGGAGGGGAGACCCAGTACTTC
>TRBJ2-1|.|TRBD2|TRBV5-4
CASSLGLAALDEQFF
TGTGCCAGCAGCTTGGGACTAGCGGCTTTGGATGAGCAGTTCTTC
>TRBJ2-7|.|TRBD1|TRBV28
CASSPNLWGQNSYEQYF
TGTGCCAGCAGTCCCAACTTATGGGGACAGAACTCCTACGAGCAGTACTTC
>TRBJ2-3|few|.|TRBV30
CAWSVFPDTQYF
TGTGCCTGGAGTGTATTCCCAGATACGCAGTATTTT
>TRBJ2-2|few|TRBD1|TRBV4-1
CASSPKGQGWTGELFF
TGCGCCAGCAGCCCAAAGGGACAGGGGTGGACCGGGGAGCTGTTTTTT
>TRBJ1-1|few|.|TRBV4-1
CASSQDRRGSNTEAFF
TGCGCCAGCAGCCAAGATCGGCGGGGGTCGAACACTGAAGCTTTCTTT
>TRBJ2-5|.|TRBD2|TRBV10-1
CASSESGGGAWETQYF
TGCGCCAGCAGTGAGAGCGGCGGGGGGGCCTGGGAGACCCAGTACTTC
>TRBJ2-7|.|TRBD1|TRBV5-4
CASSPTGGSSYEQYF
TGTGCCAGCAGCCCAACAGGGGGTAGCTCCTACGAGCAGTACTTC
>TRBJ2-3|once|.|TRBV25-1
CASSESEDTQYF
TGTGCCAGCAGTGAATCTGAAGATACGCAGTATTTT
>TRBJ2-3|.|TRBD2|TRBV6-4
CASSETSGGTDTQYF
TGTGCCAGCAGTGAGACTAGCGGGGGCACAGATACGCAGTATTTT
>TRBJ2-1|.|TRBD2|TRBV25-1
CASSEKKREFGFNEQFF
TGTGCCAGCAGTGAGAAGAAGCGGGAGTTTGGATTCAATGAGCAGTTCTTC
>TRBJ1-1|.|.|TRBV6-5
CASSYSGSTEAFF
TGTGCCAGCAGTTACAGCGGCTCCACTGAAGCTTTCTTT
>TRBJ1-5|.|TRBD1|TRBV6-6
CASNRDRGSNQPQHF
TGTGCCAGCAACCGGGACAGGGGAAGCAATCAGCCCCAGCATTTT
>TRBJ2-3|.|TRBD1|TRBV7-9
CASSLGQVITDTQYF
TGTGCCAGCAGCTTGGGACAGGTGATCACAGATACGCAGTATTTT
>TRBJ1-2|.|.|TRBV6-6
CASSYYPGTTYGYTF
TGTGCCAGCAGTTACTATCCGGGAACCACCTATGGCTACACCTTC
>TRBJ2-1|once|.|TRBV4-1
CASSQPGTVAGGEQFF
TGCGCCAGCAGCCAACCCGGGACAGTGGCGGGGGGTGAGCAGTTCTTC
>TRBJ2-3|.|.|TRBV5-1
CASSLASDTQYF
TGCGCCAGCAGCTTGGCGTCAGATACGCAGTATTTT
>TRBJ2-3|.|TRBD1|TRBV7-3
CASSLTGQVPPVF
TGTGCCAGCAGCTTAACGGGACAGGTCCCTCCAGTTTTT
>TRBJ2-1|.|.|TRBV6-5
CASGKLYNEQFF
TGTGCGTCCGGGAAGCTCTACAATGAGCAGTTCTTC
>TRBJ2-3|.|TRBD2|TRBV6-1
CAHGRRGADTQYF
TGTGCCCACGGGCGGCGGGGGGCAGATACGCAGTATTTT
>TRBJ1-1|.|.|TRBV18
CASAGSGNTEAFF
TGTGCCAGCGCCGGATCCGGGAACACTGAAGCTTTCTTT
>TRBJ2-1|.|.|TRBV5-6
CASSLRRGDDEQFF
TGTGCCAGCAGCTTGCGACGCGGTGACGATGAGCAGTTCTTC
>TRBJ2-7|.|TRBD1|TRBV19
CASSRTGALTYEQYF
TGTGCCAGTAGTAGGACAGGGGCCCTCACCTACGAGCAGTACTTC
>TRBJ2-1|.|.|TRBV2
CASSDTPGTTHNEQFF
TGTGCCAGCAGTGATACCCCCGGGACGACCCACAATGAGCAGTTCTTC
>TRBJ1-1|.|TRBD1|TRBV30
CAWSVPRGRVNTEAFF
TGTGCCTGGAGTGTACCCAGGGGGCGCGTGAACACTGAAGCTTTCTTT
>TRBJ1-3|.|.|TRBV6-6
CASSYSMGNTIYF
TGTGCCAGCAGTTACTCGATGGGAAACACCATATATTTT
>TRBJ1-4|.|TRBD1|TRBV29-1
CSVVDRGNEKLFF
TGCAGCGTTGTGGACAGGGGAAACGAAAAACTGTTTTTT
>TRBJ1-2|.|.|TRBV7-9
CASSPMGGRGARDDGYTF
TGTGCCAGCAGCCCCATGGGGGGGCGCGGAGCTCGGGATGATGGCTACACCTTC
>TRBJ2-5|.|.|TRBV19
CASSMFQAGTQYF
TGTGCCAGTAGTATGTTCCAGGCGGGGACCCAGTACTTC
>TRBJ1-1|.|.|TRBV6-1
CASSEAQGDTEAFF
TGTGCCAGCAGTGAAGCACAAGGGGACACTGAAGCTTTCTTT
>TRBJ2-1|few|TRBD2|TRBV19
CASSTVGSGRAAYNEQFF
TGTGCCAGTAGTACCGTCGGTAGCGGGAGGGCGGCCTACAATGAGCAGTTCTTC
>TRBJ2-2|once|.|TRBV2
CASSVNTGELFF
TGTGCCAGCAGTGTGAACACCGGGGAGCTGTTTTTT
>TRBJ1-4|once|.|TRBV25-1
CASSDRSEKLFF
TGTGCCAGCAGTGATCGATCTGAAAAACTGTTTTTT
>TRBJ2-3|once|.|TRBV2
CASSEGLAGADTQYF
TGTGCCAGCAGTGAGGGTTTAGCAGGGGCAGATACGCAGTATTTT
>TRBJ1-1|.|.|TRBV10-2
CASSESLTPGGVTEAFF
TGCGCCAGCAGTGAGTCGTTGACCCCCGGAGGGGTCACTGAAGCTTTCTTT
>TRBJ2-7|.|TRBD1|TRBV18
CASSPRTGATFYEQYF
TGTGCCAGCTCACCCCGGACAGGGGCGACATTCTACGAGCAGTACTTC
>TRBJ1-2|medium-sized|.|TRBV11-2
CASSFWPHSGGYTF
TGTGCCAGCAGCTTTTGGCCTCACTCGGGGGGCTACACCTTC
>TRBJ1-5|.|.|TRBV19
CASSTVTAQLYSNQPQHF
TGTGCCAGTAGCACCGTGACAGCCCAACTATATAGCAATCAGCCCCAGCATTTT
>TRBJ2-1|.|TRBD2|TRBV6-4
CASSNLAEPYNEQFF
TGTGCCAGCAGTAACCTAGCGGAACCCTACAATGAGCAGTTCTTC
>TRBJ1-5|few|.|TRBV18
CASSRGSGGNQPQHF
TGTGCCAGCTCACGTGGGTCCGGGGGCAATCAGCCCCAGCATTTT
>TRBJ1-2|few|.|TRBV20-1
CSQAADYGYTF
TGCAGTCAGGCGGCTGACTATGGCTACACCTTC
>TRBJ2-7|.|TRBD1|TRBV4-3
CASSLGQGRSYEQYF
TGCGCCAGCAGCCTCGGACAGGGGAGGTCCTACGAGCAGTACTTC
>TRBJ2-4|.|.|TRBV6-4
CASSAGDKNIQYF
TGTGCCAGCAGTGCAGGGGACAAAAACATTCAGTACTTC
>TRBJ2-7|.|.|TRBV23-1
CASSRRFSHEQYF
TGCGCCAGCAGTCGAAGGTTCTCCCACGAGCAGTACTTC